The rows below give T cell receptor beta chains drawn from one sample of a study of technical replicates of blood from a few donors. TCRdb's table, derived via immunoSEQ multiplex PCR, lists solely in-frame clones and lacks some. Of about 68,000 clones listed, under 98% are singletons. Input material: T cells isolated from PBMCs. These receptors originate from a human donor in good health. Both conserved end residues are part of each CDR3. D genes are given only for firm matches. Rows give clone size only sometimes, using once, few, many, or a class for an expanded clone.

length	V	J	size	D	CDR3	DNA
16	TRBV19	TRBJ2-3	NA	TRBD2	CASALMVAGFTDTQYF	TGTGCCAGTGCTCTGATGGTAGCGGGATTCACAGATACGCAGTATTTT
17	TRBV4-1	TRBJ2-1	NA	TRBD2	CASSRGRATSGGNEQFF	TGCGCCAGCAGCCGAGGACGGGCGACTAGCGGGGGCAATGAGCAGTTCTTC
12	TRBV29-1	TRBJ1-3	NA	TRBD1	CSVDRGRNTIYF	TGCAGCGTTGACAGGGGGCGTAACACCATATATTTT
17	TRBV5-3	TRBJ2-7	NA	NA	CARRNHKLYRFSYEQYF	TGTGCCAGAAGGAACCACAAACTATACAGGTTCTCCTACGAGCAGTACTTC
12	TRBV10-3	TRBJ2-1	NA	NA	CAIGRTDNEQFF	TGTGCCATCGGAAGGACAGACAATGAGCAGTTCTTC
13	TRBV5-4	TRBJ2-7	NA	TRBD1	CASSSSGGHEQYF	TGTGCCAGCAGCTCGTCAGGGGGTCACGAGCAGTACTTC
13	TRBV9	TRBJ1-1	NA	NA	CASSVYQATEAFF	TGTGCCAGCAGCGTATACCAGGCCACTGAAGCTTTCTTT
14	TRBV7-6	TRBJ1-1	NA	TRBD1	CASSYPGQGIKAFF	TGTGCCAGCAGCTACCCGGGACAGGGGATAAAAGCTTTCTTT
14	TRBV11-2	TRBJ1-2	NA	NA	CASSLSLQATRYTF	TGTGCCAGCAGCTTGAGCTTGCAGGCTACTCGCTACACCTTC
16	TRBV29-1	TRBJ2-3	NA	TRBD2	CSVDLGLAVITDTQYF	TGCAGCGTTGACTTAGGCCTAGCGGTTATCACAGATACGCAGTATTTT
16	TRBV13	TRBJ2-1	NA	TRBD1	CASSRMGTGGYNEQFF	TGTGCCAGCAGCAGAATGGGGACAGGGGGATACAATGAGCAGTTCTTC
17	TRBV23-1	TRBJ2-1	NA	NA	CASSPPSVRERHNEQFF	TGCGCCAGCAGTCCCCCATCTGTACGGGAACGCCACAATGAGCAGTTCTTC
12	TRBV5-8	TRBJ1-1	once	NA	CASSLRDTEAFF	TGTGCCAGCAGCTTGCGAGACACTGAAGCTTTCTTT
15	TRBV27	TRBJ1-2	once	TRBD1	CASSLFQGQGSGYTF	TGTGCCAGCAGTTTATTTCAGGGACAGGGGAGTGGCTACACCTTC
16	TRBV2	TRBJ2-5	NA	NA	CASSVGRHILKETQYF	TGTGCCAGCAGTGTAGGTCGACATATTCTAAAAGAGACCCAGTACTTC
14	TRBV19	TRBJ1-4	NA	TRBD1	CASRITGGREKLFF	TGTGCCAGTAGAATAACAGGGGGGCGCGAAAAACTGTTTTTT
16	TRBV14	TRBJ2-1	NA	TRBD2	CASSQDGLAGVNEQFF	TGTGCCAGCAGCCAAGATGGGCTAGCGGGAGTTAATGAGCAGTTCTTC
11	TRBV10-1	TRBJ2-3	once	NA	CASSGGDTQYF	TGCGCCAGCAGTGGAGGAGATACGCAGTATTTT
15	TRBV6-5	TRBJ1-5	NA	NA	CASSYRGARNQPQHF	TGTGCCAGCAGTTATCGGGGGGCTCGCAATCAGCCCCAGCATTTT
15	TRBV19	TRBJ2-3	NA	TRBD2	CASSTPTGGPDTQYF	TGTGCCAGTAGTACCCCCACGGGAGGGCCAGATACGCAGTATTTT
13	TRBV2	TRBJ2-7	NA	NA	CASSKQDYYEQYF	TGTGCCAGCAGTAAGCAGGACTACTACGAGCAGTACTTC
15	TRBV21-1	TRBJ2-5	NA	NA	CASSKTGTAKETQYF	TGTGCCAGCAGCAAGACCGGGACAGCGAAAGAGACCCAGTACTTC
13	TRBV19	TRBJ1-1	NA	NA	CASQRKRDSEAFF	TGTGCCAGCCAACGAAAAAGGGACTCTGAAGCTTTCTTT
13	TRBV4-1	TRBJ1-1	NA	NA	CASSSRHGTEAFF	TGCGCCAGCAGCTCCCGACATGGGACTGAAGCTTTCTTT
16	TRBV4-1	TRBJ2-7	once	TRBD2	CASSQVEAGKRREQYF	TGCGCCAGCAGCCAAGTGGAAGCGGGGAAGCGTCGCGAGCAGTACTTC
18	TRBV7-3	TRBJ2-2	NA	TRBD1	CASSEDRGRVSNTGELFF	TGTGCCAGCAGCGAAGACAGGGGGCGCGTCTCGAACACCGGGGAGCTGTTTTTT
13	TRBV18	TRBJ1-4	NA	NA	CASSPVSNEKLFF	TGTGCCAGCTCACCAGTTAGTAATGAAAAACTGTTTTTT
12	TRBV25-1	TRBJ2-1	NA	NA	CASRARENEQFF	TGTGCCAGCAGAGCCAGGGAAAATGAGCAGTTCTTC
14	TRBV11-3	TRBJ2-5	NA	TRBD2	CASSILSGIETQYF	TGTGCCAGCAGCATTCTTAGCGGGATCGAGACCCAGTACTTC
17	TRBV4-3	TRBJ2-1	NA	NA	CASSQEAGFVYYNEQFF	TGCGCCAGCAGCCAAGAGGCAGGCTTCGTGTATTACAATGAGCAGTTCTTC
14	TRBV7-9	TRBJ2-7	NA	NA	CASSPGLTSYEQYF	TGTGCCAGCAGCCCGGGACTGACCTCCTACGAGCAGTACTTC
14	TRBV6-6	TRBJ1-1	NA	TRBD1	CASSVGTGNTEAFF	TGTGCCAGCAGTGTTGGGACAGGGAACACTGAAGCTTTCTTT
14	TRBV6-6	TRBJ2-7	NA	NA	CASSYGGESYEQYF	TGTGCCAGCAGTTATGGGGGCGAATCCTACGAGCAGTACTTC
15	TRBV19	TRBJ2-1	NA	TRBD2	CASSIAGGTYNEQFF	TGTGCCAGTAGTATTGCGGGAGGAACATACAATGAGCAGTTCTTC
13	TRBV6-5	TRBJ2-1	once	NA	CASSLASYNEQFF	TGTGCCAGCAGTTTGGCTTCCTACAATGAGCAGTTCTTC
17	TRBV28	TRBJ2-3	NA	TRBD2	CASTRGLAGGTRDTQYF	TGTGCCAGCACCCGGGGACTAGCGGGAGGGACGAGGGATACGCAGTATTTT
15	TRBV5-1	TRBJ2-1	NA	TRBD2	CASSLAIAGGDEQFF	TGCGCCAGCAGCTTGGCAATAGCGGGAGGCGATGAGCAGTTCTTC
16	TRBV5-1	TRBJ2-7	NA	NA	CASSPLQGEVRYEQYF	TGCGCCAGCAGCCCATTGCAAGGAGAAGTTCGGTACGAGCAGTACTTC
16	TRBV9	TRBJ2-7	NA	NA	CASSVGGGALSYEQYF	TGTGCCAGCAGCGTAGGTGGGGGGGCTCTTTCCTACGAGCAGTACTTC
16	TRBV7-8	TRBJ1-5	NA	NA	CASSITVEDSNQPQHF	TGTGCCAGCAGCATAACCGTAGAAGATAGCAATCAGCCCCAGCATTTT
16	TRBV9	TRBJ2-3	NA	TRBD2	CASTPSSGRASRTQYF	TGTGCCAGCACCCCTTCTAGCGGGAGGGCCTCACGTACGCAGTATTTT
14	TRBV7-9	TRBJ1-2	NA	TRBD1	CASSRDSPLYGYTF	TGTGCCAGCAGCCGGGACAGCCCCCTCTATGGCTACACCTTC
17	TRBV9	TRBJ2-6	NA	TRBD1	CASSVWDRVTGANVLTF	TGTGCCAGCAGCGTATGGGACAGGGTAACTGGGGCCAACGTCCTGACTTTC
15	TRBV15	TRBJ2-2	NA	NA	CATSTILVNTGELFF	TGTGCCACCAGCACTATTCTGGTGAACACCGGGGAGCTGTTTTTT
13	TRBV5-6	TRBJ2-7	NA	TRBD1	CASSLDRGYEQYF	TGTGCCAGCAGCTTAGACAGGGGTTACGAGCAGTACTTC
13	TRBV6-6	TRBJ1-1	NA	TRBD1	CASSTGGSPEAFF	TGTGCCAGCTCGACAGGGGGTAGCCCCGAAGCTTTCTTT
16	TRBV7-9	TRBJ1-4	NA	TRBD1	CASSLTLGTGSEKLFF	TGTGCCAGCAGCTTAACCCTCGGGACAGGGAGTGAAAAACTGTTTTTT
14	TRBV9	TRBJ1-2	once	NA	CASSTQGINYGYTF	TGTGCCAGCAGCACGCAGGGGATAAACTATGGCTACACCTTC
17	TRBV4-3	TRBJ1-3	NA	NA	CASSQGPHPRTGNTIYF	TGCGCCAGCAGCCAAGGGCCCCACCCAAGGACGGGGAACACCATATATTTT
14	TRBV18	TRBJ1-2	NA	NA	CASSPYKEFYGYTF	TGTGCCAGCTCACCATATAAAGAGTTCTATGGCTACACCTTC
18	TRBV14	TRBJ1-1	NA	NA	CASSQQTGPNSPNTEAFF	TGTGCCAGCAGCCAACAGACAGGCCCGAACAGTCCGAACACTGAAGCTTTCTTT
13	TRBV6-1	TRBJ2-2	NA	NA	CATGTFNTGELFF	TGTGCCACCGGGACTTTTAACACCGGGGAGCTGTTTTTT
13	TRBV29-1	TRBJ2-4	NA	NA	CSVEASEMNIQYF	TGCAGCGTTGAAGCGAGTGAGATGAACATTCAGTACTTC
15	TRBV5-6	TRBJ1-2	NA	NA	CASSLGSGANYGYTF	TGTGCCAGCAGCTTGGGTTCGGGAGCTAACTATGGCTACACCTTC